Listed below are T cell receptor beta chains from one sample, sequenced in a study of cytomegalovirus exposure and HLA in healthy donors. The repertoire was sequenced with immunoSEQ multiplex PCR; TCRdb's copy has only in-frame clones and lacks some. Among 160,000 or so clones listed, around 80% were seen once. Sequencing was performed on PBMCs. Receptors originate from a man between 18 and 35 years old in good health and CMV-seropositive. The CDR3 runs from the conserved cysteine through the conserved F or W. The order of the fields is D gene, J gene, clone size, V gene, CDR3 protein, CDR3 DNA. D genes are given only for firm matches. A clone size is listed for some rows: how often the clone was seen (once, few, many), or a class if it is expanded.

TRBD1,TRBJ2-5,-,TRBV11-2,CASSPRDRVSETQYF,TGTGCCAGCAGCCCCCGGGACAGGGTCTCAGAGACCCAGTACTTC
-,TRBJ1-3,-,TRBV11-2,CASSPMLSGNTIYF,TGTGCCAGCAGCCCTATGCTCTCTGGAAACACCATATATTTT
-,TRBJ1-1,-,TRBV5-4,CASSLISNTEAFF,TGTGCCAGCAGCTTGATATCGAACACTGAAGCTTTCTTT
TRBD2,TRBJ2-5,-,TRBV9,CASSVRGASGRAQQETQYF,TGTGCCAGCAGCGTAAGGGGGGCTAGCGGGAGGGCCCAACAAGAGACCCAGTACTTC
-,TRBJ1-2,-,TRBV5-1,CASSLNLQDNYGYTF,TGCGCCAGCAGCCTTAATTTACAGGATAACTATGGCTACACCTTC
-,TRBJ2-3,-,TRBV5-6,CASSFVPAGVGTDTQYF,TGTGCCAGCAGCTTTGTTCCGGCAGGGGTCGGCACAGATACGCAGTATTTT
TRBD1,TRBJ2-7,few,TRBV19,CATSRDRTYEQYF,TGTGCCACCTCCCGGGACAGAACCTACGAGCAGTACTTC
-,TRBJ1-1,-,TRBV6-1,CASSELPDKTNTEAFF,TGTGCCAGCAGTGAATTACCGGACAAGACAAACACTGAAGCTTTCTTT
-,TRBJ2-4,-,TRBV19,CASSTSAGPQNIQYF,TGTGCCAGTAGTACCTCGGCAGGGCCCCAAAACATTCAGTACTTC
-,TRBJ1-1,-,TRBV4-1,CASSQAPGRGTEAFF,TGCGCCAGCAGCCAAGCCCCGGGAAGAGGTACTGAAGCTTTCTTT
-,TRBJ1-2,once,TRBV5-4,CASSLAASALTGNGYTF,TGTGCCAGCAGCTTGGCCGCATCCGCCTTAACAGGGAATGGCTACACCTTC
TRBD1,TRBJ2-1,few,TRBV28,CASSSSGTGIHEQFF,TGTGCCAGCAGTTCCTCCGGGACAGGTATCCATGAGCAGTTCTTC
-,TRBJ1-2,-,TRBV19,CASTIPRHGQDNYGYTF,TGTGCCAGTACCATACCTCGTCATGGGCAGGATAACTATGGCTACACCTTC
TRBD2,TRBJ2-3,-,TRBV7-3,CASSQGPSRTSGGAGDTQYF,TGTGCCAGCAGCCAAGGCCCGTCGAGGACTAGCGGGGGGGCTGGGGATACGCAGTATTTT
TRBD2,TRBJ2-3,-,TRBV6-4,CASSGSASGEIDTQYF,TGTGCCAGCAGTGGGAGTGCTAGCGGGGAGATAGATACGCAGTATTTT
-,TRBJ1-2,-,TRBV10-3,CAISESTGNYGYTF,TGTGCCATCAGTGAGTCGACTGGGAACTATGGCTACACCTTC
-,TRBJ2-6,-,TRBV5-6,CASSLSLTVISGANVLTF,TGTGCCAGCAGCTTGTCCTTGACAGTAATATCTGGGGCCAACGTCCTGACTTTC
-,TRBJ1-2,-,TRBV2,CASTHDLDTNYGYTF,TGTGCCAGCACCCACGACCTCGACACGAACTATGGCTACACCTTC
TRBD1,TRBJ2-1,-,TRBV4-3,CASSLWGQGKHSSYNEQFF,TGCGCCAGCAGCCTTTGGGGACAGGGTAAACACAGCTCCTACAATGAGCAGTTCTTC
-,TRBJ2-5,-,TRBV5-1,CASSFGRARETQYF,TGCGCCAGCAGCTTCGGCAGGGCGAGGGAGACCCAGTACTTC
-,TRBJ1-1,few,TRBV6-6,CASRMDWAAEAFF,TGTGCCAGCAGGATGGACTGGGCCGCTGAAGCTTTCTTT
TRBD1,TRBJ2-1,-,TRBV27,CASSFFGQGSDEQFF,TGTGCCAGCAGTTTCTTCGGACAGGGGAGCGATGAGCAGTTCTTC
TRBD1,TRBJ1-1,-,TRBV4-2,CASSRYLTDRVNTEAFF,TGTGCCAGCAGCCGCTACCTCACGGACAGGGTGAACACTGAAGCTTTCTTT
-,TRBJ2-7,-,TRBV5-1,CASSLSGYSYEQYF,TGCGCCAGCAGCTTGTCAGGGTACTCCTACGAGCAGTACTTC
TRBD2,TRBJ2-7,-,TRBV5-4,CASSLWREYEQYF,TGTGCCAGCAGCTTATGGCGGGAGTACGAGCAGTACTTC